This entry concerns a single T cell receptor beta chain. Antigen: not known. A far larger clone is off by one base, so a read error is likely. Researchers made TCR beta libraries by using iRepertoire HTBI primers and running Arm-PCR on CDR3 regions. TCRdb re-called the multiplex PCR reads through MiXCR, storing one row per CDR3 protein. The sample lists about 430,000 distinct CDR3 sequences, 15% seen once, with over 7% in the top ten. This sample is part of a study of regulatory T cells in long-lasting Graves disease. Study conclusions and caveats: Among samples with persistent disease, TRBV28, TRBJ1-2 and TRBJ2-5 were favored. Whereas new patients shared 900 to 1,000 public clonotypes, persistent patients shared more, at about 2,700.

The CDR3 loop spans 13 amino acids. V shed 4 bases and J shed 4 bases, with 9 bases lying between them. Germline CDR1 and CDR2: MNHEY and SVGEGT. Stated time point: newly diagnosed GD, antithyroid drugs for less than 3 months. From PBMCs, RNA was extracted and then used to make the TCR library. This sample also appeared in a second study, on T cells in Graves' hyperthyroidism and ophthalmopathy. Per that study: Exclusions: uncontrolled infection, other autoimmune disease, pregnancy, lactation. Most thyroid clonotypes with frequency above 0.001 were detected in blood.

Sequences were derived from peripheral blood mononuclear cells (PBMCs), sampled at new diagnosis, from a patient treated with antithyroid drugs. This TCR derives from a woman in her 40s with Graves disease. The genes are TRBV6-2 or TRBV6-3 and TRBJ2-3; tentatively, D is TRBD1 (6 bases). The CDR3 loop is CASSFPGADTQYF. The CDR3 region has the DNA TGTGCCAGCAGTTTTCCAGGGGCAGATACGCAGTATTTT.